This TCR beta chain was observed in a study of CD8+CD57+ T cells in acquired aplastic anemia. Study results and caveats: Between patients and controls, 25 to 35 CD8+ CDR3 sequences were found in common.

Profiling that covered TCR beta VDJ and CDR3 relied on genomic DNA as its template. From the reads, TCRdb called clonotypes with MiXCR, one entry per CDR3 protein. The sample shows about 190,000 distinct CDR3 sequences, 64% of them seen only once. As regards this clonotype: Its antigen is not known.

The sequenced material came from sorted CD4+, CD8+, or CD8+CD57+ T cells (not recorded which) from PBMCs. The receptor comes from a human donor with severe aplastic anemia or a healthy control (not recorded which).

The CDR3 here is CASSLGGNTVYEQYF. CDR3 nucleotide sequence: TGTGCCAGCAGCTTAGGGGGCAACACTGTCTACGAGCAGTACTTC. V usage is TRBV7-2 and J usage is TRBJ2-7, with D tentatively TRBD1 (5 bases). CDR3 size: 15 residues. Trimming took 1 base from V and 3 from J, leaving 13 bases between them. The germline V gene encodes CDR1 SGHTA and CDR2 FQGNSA.